One sample yielded the 14 T cell receptor beta chains listed below, sequenced in a study of blood T cell repertoires in COVID-19. Method: immunoSEQ multiplex PCR; TCRdb's copy keeps in-frame clones and lacks some. Of approximately 110,000 clones in the sample, roughly 84% are singletons; the top ten hold 2.1%. The sample was peripheral blood. These TCRs come from a human donor in a cohort sampled during active COVID-19.

The chain links TRBV7-9 to TRBJ1-4; D is uncertain. Germline CDR1 is SEHNR and CDR2 is FQNEAQ (reference sequence). This CDR3 spans 15 amino acids. Trimming shortened V by 2 bases and J by 0 bases, and 7 bases separated the two germline ends. Written as DNA, the CDR3 is TGTGCCAGCAGCTTATTGGCTGCAACTAATGAAAAACTGTTTTTT. It yields the protein CASSLLAATNEKLFF.

This clone was observed a few times. The V gene is TRBV19, the J gene TRBJ1-5; D is possibly TRBD1 (5 bases). The CDR3 totals 15 residues. The V end lost 1 base, the J end lost 3 bases, and 10 bases lay between the germline ends. Germline CDR1 and CDR2: LNHDA and SQIVND (reference sequence). The CDR3 protein is CASSIGTPFNQPQHF. As DNA, the CDR3 is TGTGCCAGTAGTATAGGGACACCTTTCAATCAGCCCCAGCATTTT.

This CDR3 is CASTVNRVSPLHF. The CDR3 nucleotides read TGTGCCAGCACCGTCAACAGGGTTTCACCCCTCCACTTT. This chain links TRBV5-8 with TRBJ1-6, with D possibly being TRBD1 (6 bases). V was shortened by 6 bases and J by 9 bases, with 13 bases between the two germline ends. The CDR3 runs 13 residues. CDR1 SGHTS and CDR2 YDEGEE come from the germline V gene. Combining the CDR3 with reference TRBV5-8 and TRBJ1-6 gives the whole variable domain EAGVTQSPTHLIKTRGQQATLRCSPISGHTSVYWYQQALGLGLQFLLWYDEGEERNRGNFPPRFSGRQFPNYSSELNVNALELEDSALYLCASTVNRVSPLHFGNGTRLTVT.

The chain uses TRBV7-9 and TRBJ2-5; 11 bases map to TRBD1. The CDR3 loop spans 15 amino acids. The germline V gene encodes CDR1 SEHNR and CDR2 FQNEAQ (reference sequence). After removal of 2 bases from V and 4 bases from J, the junction contained 3 bases not matched to a gene. The CDR3 sequence: CASSLTGTGGETQYF. DNA for the CDR3: TGTGCCAGCAGCTTAACCGGGACAGGGGGAGAGACCCAGTACTTC.

This chain connects TRBV19 to TRBJ2-7, with D perhaps matching TRBD2 (5 bases). There are 16 residues in the CDR3. V was trimmed by 2 bases and J by 2 bases, leaving 16 bases between them. Per germline, CDR1 LNHDA and CDR2 SQIVND (reference sequence). The CDR3 sequence: CASSINSRVAPYEQYF. CDR3 bases: TGTGCCAGTAGTATAAATTCGCGGGTGGCTCCCTACGAGCAGTACTTC.

The sample holds one count of this clone. The rearrangement joins TRBV18 to TRBJ1-3; D is undetermined. Germline lookup yields CDR1 KGHSH and CDR2 LQKENI. Trimming cost V 0 bases and J 4 bases, with 13 bases left between them. This CDR3 has 16 residues. The CDR3 protein is CASSPPGFFRGNTIYF. Written as DNA, the CDR3 is TGTGCCAGCTCACCACCGGGTTTCTTCAGGGGAAACACCATATATTTT. The variable domain in full, with the rest retrieved from reference TRBV18 and TRBJ1-3, is NAGVMQNPRHLVRRRGQEARLRCSPMKGHSHVYWYRQLPEEGLKFMVYLQKENIIDESGMPKERFSAEFPKEGPSILRIQQVVRGDSAAYFCASSPPGFFRGNTIYFGEGSWLTVV.

The V and J genes are TRBV10-3 and TRBJ2-3, with D maybe TRBD2 (6 bases). CDR1 is ENHRY and CDR2 is SYGVKD in the germline V gene. V lost 6 bases, J lost 3 bases, and 10 bases lay in between. CDR3 length: 13 residues. CDR3 DNA sequence: TGTGCCATCAGGGGGGGTTCGACAGATACGCAGTATTTT. Residues: CAIRGGSTDTQYF.

CDR3 nucleotides: TGTGCCAGCAGCCAGCCCGGGGGGAGCGGGGAAAACATTCAGTACTTC. Residues: CASSQPGGSGENIQYF. The chain couples TRBV4-2 to TRBJ2-4; 7 bases agree with TRBD2. CDR1 is LGHNA and CDR2 is YNFKEQ in the germline V gene. The CDR3 length is 16 residues. V trimming: 3 bases; J trimming: 5 bases; junction bases outside the gene matches: 10.

This sequence joins TRBV9 and TRBJ2-1; 8 nucleotides line up with TRBD2. V trimming: 5 bases; J trimming: 7 bases; junction bases outside the gene matches: 17. Germline V CDR1 and CDR2: SGDLS, YYNGEE. The CDR3 loop spans 17 amino acids. For the CDR3, the DNA is TGTGCCAGCAGTGCCGACTGGACGGGCACGGGGGGGAATGAGCAGTTCTTC. It specifies CASSADWTGTGGNEQFF.

This clone appeared a few times. V is TRBV5-6 and J is TRBJ1-6; 8 positions match TRBD1. From germline, CDR1 is SGHDT and CDR2 YYEEEE. This CDR3 has 15 residues. Trimming removed 0 bases from V and 8 bases from J; junction bases left unmatched: 4. The CDR3 region has the DNA TGTGCCAGCAGCTTGGGGAGGACAGGGCATTCACCCCTCCACTTT. Translation: CASSLGRTGHSPLHF.

The CDR3 here is CASSYWASGGAETQYF. CDR3 sequence (DNA): TGTGCCAGCAGTTACTGGGCTAGCGGGGGGGCGGAGACCCAGTACTTC. J is TRBJ2-5 and V is TRBV6-5; 12 bases line up with TRBD2. The CDR3 length is 16 residues. Unmatched junction bases numbered 5, after V lost 1 base and J lost 5 bases. Per the germline V gene, CDR1 is MNHEY and CDR2 is SVGAGI.

This sequence joins TRBV15 and TRBJ2-7, with 10 positions matching TRBD1. The germline gives CDR1 LNHNV, CDR2 YYDKDF (reference sequence). V lost 1 base, J lost 0 bases, and 6 bases stayed unmatched. This CDR3 is 17 amino acids long. CDR3 loop: CATSRVPGQGSSYEQYF. In DNA, the CDR3 is TGTGCCACCAGCAGAGTCCCGGGACAGGGGTCCTCCTACGAGCAGTACTTC.

A single count supports this clone. The chain employs TRBV5-1 and TRBJ2-3; D is ambiguous. Germline assignment: CDR1 SGHRS and CDR2 YFSETQ. V shed 4 bases and J shed 4 bases, with 4 bases lying between them. This CDR3 has 11 residues. The CDR3 region is CASSEADTQYF. CDR3 nucleotide sequence: TGCGCCAGCAGCGAGGCAGATACGCAGTATTTT. Looking up the rest from reference TRBV5-1 and TRBJ2-3 gives the full variable domain: KAGVTQTPRYLIKTRGQQVTLSCSPISGHRSVSWYQQTPGQGLQFLFEYFSETQRNKGNFPGRFSGRQFSNSRSEMNVSTLELGDSALYLCASSEADTQYFGPGTRLTVL.

This sequence joins TRBV9 and TRBJ1-4; D is unresolved. Germline V gene sequence: CDR1 SGDLS, CDR2 YYNGEE. V lost 4 bases and J 1 base, leaving 20 bases between the germline ends. CDR3 length: 18 amino acids. The CDR3: CASSPGGRVGETNEKLFF. The CDR3 coding sequence is TGTGCCAGCAGCCCAGGAGGTAGGGTCGGCGAAACTAATGAAAAACTGTTTTTT.